The 26 T cell receptor beta chains below all came from one sample that was sequenced in a study of shared clonotypes between healthy human individuals. Repertoires were generated with immunoSEQ multiplex PCR, while TCRdb's copy carries only in-frame clones and drops some. Among about 1.5 million clones listed, around 98% were seen once. Input material: naive CD4+ T cells sorted from blood. The subset is: CD45RA+ positively selected. These receptors came from a young man in good health.

The V and J genes are TRBV13 and TRBJ2-7; 7 bases are a match to TRBD2. Germline V gives CDR1 PRHDT, CDR2 FYEKMQ (reference sequence). The CDR3 extends over 15 amino acids. Germline trimming cut 5 bases from V and 3 bases from J; bases unmatched to any gene: 10. The CDR3 DNA reads TGTGCCAGCAGCCCTGGGGGGGGATCGGACTACGAGCAGTACTTC. This sequence encodes CASSPGGGSDYEQYF.

The chain's CDR3 is CASRTPKTDTQYF. The CDR3 bases are TGCGCCAGCAGAACCCCCAAAACAGATACGCAGTATTTT. The chain employs TRBV5-1 and TRBJ2-3; unclear D gene. Per germline, CDR1 SGHRS and CDR2 YFSETQ. CDR3 size: 13 residues. The V end was cut by 5 bases, the J end by 3 bases, with 10 bases between.

This chain connects TRBV5-1 to TRBJ2-3; the D gene is possibly TRBD2 (6 bases). In germline, CDR1 is SGHRS, CDR2 YFSETQ. V shed 3 bases and J shed 5 bases, with 13 bases lying between them. The CDR3 consists of 14 residues. CDR3 region: CASSSGERIDTQYF. As DNA, the CDR3 is TGCGCCAGCAGCTCGGGGGAGAGAATAGATACGCAGTATTTT. Filled out from reference TRBV5-1 and TRBJ2-3, the complete variable domain reads KAGVTQTPRYLIKTRGQQVTLSCSPISGHRSVSWYQQTPGQGLQFLFEYFSETQRNKGNFPGRFSGRQFSNSRSEMNVSTLELGDSALYLCASSSGERIDTQYFGPGTRLTVL.

The chain recombines TRBV30 with TRBJ2-7; TRBD1 matches at 12 bases. CDR1 GTSNPN and CDR2 SVGIG come from the germline V gene (reference sequence). Losses at the gene ends were 0 bases for V and 4 bases for J; bases not matched to a gene: 4. This CDR3 is 15 amino acids long. The CDR3 nucleotides read TGTGCCTGGAGTGTACGGGGACAGGGGGCGTACGAGCAGTACTTC. Translating gives CAWSVRGQGAYEQYF.

The V gene is TRBV9, the J gene TRBJ2-7; 8 bases fit TRBD1. V lost 1 base and J lost 2; bases outside the gene matches: 5. In germline, CDR1 is SGDLS, CDR2 YYNGEE. CDR3 length equals 15 residues. The CDR3 sequence: CASSVTPGQAYEQYF. Here the CDR3 DNA reads TGTGCCAGCAGCGTAACCCCGGGACAGGCCTACGAGCAGTACTTC. Together with reference TRBV9 and TRBJ2-7, the CDR3 gives the full variable domain: DSGVTQTPKHLITATGQRVTLRCSPRSGDLSVYWYQQSLDQGLQFLIQYYNGEERAKGNILERFSAQQFPDLHSELNLSSLELGDSALYFCASSVTPGQAYEQYFGPGTRLTVT.

The gene calls are TRBV12-5 and TRBJ2-5, with 9 nucleotides matching TRBD2. The CDR3 extends over 13 amino acids. V shed 5 bases, J shed 2 bases, and the junction held 0 bases outside the gene matches. Germline V gene sequence: CDR1 LGHNT, CDR2 FRNRAP. The chain's CDR3 is CASGTSGQETQYF. The CDR3 nucleotides read TGTGCTAGTGGTACTAGCGGGCAAGAGACCCAGTACTTC.

The rearrangement joins TRBV18 to TRBJ2-3, with D hard to call. Germline V gene data show CDR1 as KGHSH and CDR2 as LQKENI. Trimming took 3 bases from V and 0 from J, leaving 13 bases between them. The CDR3 is 16 amino acids. The CDR3 sequence is CASSPTGIPSTDTQYF. The CDR3 nucleotides read TGTGCCAGCTCACCGACGGGCATACCTAGCACAGATACGCAGTATTTT.

The chain is built from TRBV7-3 and TRBJ1-4, with 9 bases matching TRBD1. Germline values: CDR1 SGHTA, CDR2 FQGTGA. The CDR3 totals 13 residues. J lost 8 bases, V lost 5 bases, and 3 bases had no gene match. The CDR3 coding sequence is TGTGCCAGCAGCACGGACAGGGGAGAAAAACTGTTTTTT. Translation gives CASSTDRGEKLFF.

This chain joins TRBV19 and TRBJ2-7; 8 bases are a match to TRBD2. Germline CDR1 reads LNHDA; CDR2 reads SQIVND (reference sequence). V gave up 6 bases and J gave up 3 bases; unmatched junction bases: 7. This CDR3 is built from 14 residues. In nucleotides, the CDR3 is TGTGCCAGTAGCCCAACTAGCGGACTCTACGAGCAGTACTTC. Translated: CASSPTSGLYEQYF.

V and J are TRBV7-9 and TRBJ2-5, with D perhaps TRBD1 (6 bases). Trimming cost V 1 base and J 5 bases, with 14 bases left between them. CDR3 length: 15 amino acids. Germline CDR1 is SEHNR and CDR2 is FQNEAQ (reference sequence). This CDR3 is CASSLVGAGDETQYF. The CDR3 DNA is TGTGCCAGCAGCTTAGTGGGGGCTGGAGACGAGACCCAGTACTTC. Drawing the rest from reference TRBV7-9 and TRBJ2-5, the complete variable domain is DTGVSQNPRHKITKRGQNVTFRCDPISEHNRLYWYRQTLGQGPEFLTYFQNEAQLEKSRLLSDRFSAERPKGSFSTLEIQRTEQGDSAMYLCASSLVGAGDETQYFGPGTRLLVL.

The V call is TRBV7-9, the J call TRBJ2-7; D is unresolved. In germline, CDR1 is SEHNR, CDR2 FQNEAQ (reference sequence). CDR3 length: 14 amino acids. Trimming stripped 1 base from V and 3 bases from J, with 10 bases between. The CDR3 DNA is TGTGCCAGCAGCTTAGGCCCGACACGCTACGAGCAGTACTTC. Its protein is CASSLGPTRYEQYF. The full variable domain, in which reference TRBV7-9 and TRBJ2-7 provide the parts outside the CDR3, is DTGVSQNPRHKITKRGQNVTFRCDPISEHNRLYWYRQTLGQGPEFLTYFQNEAQLEKSRLLSDRFSAERPKGSFSTLEIQRTEQGDSAMYLCASSLGPTRYEQYFGPGTRLTVT.

V gene TRBV10-2 combines with J gene TRBJ2-7; D may be TRBD1 or TRBD2 (5 bases each). V was clipped by 8 bases and J by 2 bases, with 16 bases between them. The CDR3 has 14 residues. Looked up from germline, CDR1 is WSHSY and CDR2 is SAAADI. As DNA, the CDR3 is TGCGCCAGCTCCTGGGGGAGAGTCGCCTACGAGCAGTACTTC. As protein: CASSWGRVAYEQYF.

V gene TRBV25-1 combines with J gene TRBJ2-1, with D tentatively TRBD2 (5 bases). This CDR3 has 14 amino acids. Germline V CDR1 and CDR2: MGHDK, SYGVNS. V lost 2 bases and J lost 6, with 11 bases in between. The CDR3 region has the DNA TGTGCCAGCAGTGAACGGGAATACCTCAATGAGCAGTTCTTC. This translates into CASSEREYLNEQFF.

This chain links TRBV11-2 with TRBJ2-1, with 8 bases that match TRBD2. Germline CDR1 and CDR2: SGHAT and FQNNGV. Trimming took 3 bases from V and 12 from J; bases not matched to a gene: 7. There are 13 residues in the CDR3. The CDR3 coding sequence is TGTGCCAGCAGCTTCTCCGAGCGGGAGCGGCAGTTCTTC. Amino acids: CASSFSERERQFF.

The gene calls are TRBV5-4 and TRBJ2-5, with TRBD1 identical over 10 bases. The CDR3 is 14 residues long. V lost 4 bases to trimming and J lost 6 bases; unmatched junction nucleotides: 6. CDR1 and CDR2 from the germline V gene are SGHNT and YYREEE (reference sequence). DNA for the CDR3: TGTGCCAGCAGCCTCGGACAGGGGGGGAAGACCCAGTACTTC. Amino acids: CASSLGQGGKTQYF.

J is TRBJ2-7 and V is TRBV11-2; 10 bases are a match to TRBD2. Losses at the gene ends were 4 bases for V and 4 bases for J; bases not matched to a gene: 7. CDR3 length equals 15 residues. Germline-derived CDR1 and CDR2 are SGHAT and FQNNGV. CDR3 DNA: TGTGCCAGCAGCTCCGAGGGACTAGCGTTTTACGAGCAGTACTTC. Translated: CASSSEGLAFYEQYF.

The chain employs TRBV5-1 and TRBJ2-3; TRBD2 matches 9 bases. J was trimmed by 1 base and V by 4 bases; bases with no gene match: 4. The CDR3 spans 15 residues. Per germline, CDR1 SGHRS and CDR2 YFSETQ. The CDR3 DNA follows: TGCGCCAGCAGCAGGACTAGCGTTCGCACAGATACGCAGTATTTT. Its protein is CASSRTSVRTDTQYF.

As regards this clone: The identical CDR3 is also encoded by other nucleotide sequences in the sample. The rearrangement joins TRBV30 to TRBJ2-1; 10 bases fit TRBD2. CDR3 length equals 15 residues. Germline V lookup: CDR1 GTSNPN, CDR2 SVGIG (reference sequence). Trimming took 2 bases from V and 3 from J; bases not matched to a gene: 4. As DNA, the CDR3 is TGTGCCTGGAGTCCCGGACTAGCGGTCTACAATGAGCAGTTCTTC. Translation gives CAWSPGLAVYNEQFF.

Comment on this clone: A read error may produce the germline difference seen at one junction end. The V and J genes are TRBV20-1 and TRBJ2-4, with D maybe TRBD2 (5 bases). This CDR3 is built from 11 residues. Germline V gene sequence: CDR1 DFQATT, CDR2 SNEGSKA (reference sequence). The CDR3 DNA reads as TGCAGTGCCAGAGCCGGGGACATTCAGTACTTC. Translated, it gives CSARAGDIQYF.

The rearrangement links TRBV6-1 to TRBJ2-5, with D unresolved. CDR3 size: 13 residues. Germline V gene data show CDR1 as MNHNS and CDR2 as SASEGT. V was pared by 6 bases and J by 7 bases, with 15 bases between. The CDR3 here is CASRRGIGVTQYF. The DNA for the CDR3 is TGTGCCAGCAGAAGAGGAATTGGTGTGACCCAGTACTTC.

On this clone itself: Other nucleotide sequences in the sample specify the same CDR3. This chain connects TRBV28 to TRBJ2-7; no clear D. Germline V gene lookup returns CDR1 MDHEN and CDR2 SYDVKM. Trimming stripped 5 bases from V and 2 bases from J, with 10 bases between. The CDR3 sequence is 13 residues long. The CDR3 DNA sequence: TGTGCCAGCAGTCCCCCCCCGACCTACGAGCAGTACTTC. This codes for CASSPPPTYEQYF.

With regard to this clone: The identical CDR3 is also encoded by other nucleotide sequences in the sample. V usage is TRBV18 and J usage is TRBJ2-5, with no clear D. The CDR3 is 12 amino acids. In germline, CDR1 is KGHSH, CDR2 LQKENI. V gave up 1 base and J gave up 5 bases, with 5 bases separating them. The chain's CDR3 is CASSPRGETQYF. The CDR3 bases are TGTGCCAGCTCACCACGTGGGGAGACCCAGTACTTC.

The V and J genes are TRBV7-2 and TRBJ2-5; 10 bases align to TRBD2. CDR1 SGHTA and CDR2 FQGNSA come from the germline V gene. The CDR3 loop spans 15 amino acids. V lost 1 base and J lost 5; bases outside the gene matches: 4. The CDR3, as DNA: TGTGCCAGCAGCTTAGAAACTAGCGGGAAGGAGACCCAGTACTTC. Its translation: CASSLETSGKETQYF. Variable domain in full (rest from reference TRBV7-2 and TRBJ2-5): GAGVSQSPSNKVTEKGKDVELRCDPISGHTALYWYRQSLGQGLEFLIYFQGNSAPDKSGLPSDRFSAERTGGSVSTLTIQRTQQEDSAVYLCASSLETSGKETQYFGPGTRLLVL.

The V gene is TRBV6-1, the J gene TRBJ2-5, with TRBD2 matching over 11 bases. The CDR3 totals 16 residues. Germline V lookup: CDR1 MNHNS, CDR2 SASEGT. V shed 2 bases and J 5 bases; nucleotides not matched to a gene: 7. CDR3 residues: CASSETGLAVVETQYF. CDR3 bases: TGTGCCAGCAGTGAAACGGGACTAGCGGTTGTGGAGACCCAGTACTTC.

In DNA, the CDR3 is TGTGCCAGCAGCGTAGGGACAGGCGCATATGGCTACACCTTC. Its protein product is CASSVGTGAYGYTF. The chain combines TRBV5-6 with TRBJ1-2, with 8 bases fitting TRBD1. Trimming at V came to 4 bases and at J to 5 bases, leaving 7 bases not matched to a gene. This CDR3 contains 14 residues. Germline-derived CDR1 and CDR2 are SGHDT and YYEEEE.

This chain connects TRBV13 to TRBJ2-7; D not resolved. The germline CDR1 and CDR2 sequences are PRHDT and FYEKMQ (reference sequence). The CDR3 runs to 13 residues. V was cut by 0 bases and J by 5 bases, with 8 bases left in between. The CDR3 spells CASSLGASNEQYF. In nucleotides, the CDR3 is TGTGCCAGCAGCTTAGGAGCCAGTAACGAGCAGTACTTC.